The entry below describes one T cell receptor beta chain. TCRdb reprocessed the 5' RACE reads, keeping one entry per CDR3 protein, no DNA. The table counts some 440,000 distinct CDR3 sequences; about 1.5% lies in the top ten. This specimen belongs to a study of T cells expressing NK-cell markers. This sequence was found in a woman aged 50 to 65 in good health. The sequenced sample consisted of blood T cells: a sorted CD56 or NKG2C T cell subset, CD4+ or CD8+ T cells, or bulk PBMC T cells (not recorded which).

The CDR3 protein is CASSQGRTSGEGETQYF. This chain joins TRBV4-2 and TRBJ2-5; without DNA, the TCRdb call of TRBD2 cannot be checked. Germline V gene data show CDR1 as LGHNA and CDR2 as YNFKEQ. The CDR3 is 17 residues long.